The clone carrying this TCR beta chain was observed many times. Its antigen is not identified. The germline gives CDR1 ENHRY, CDR2 SYGVKD. Trimming left V 2 bases short and J 5 bases short, with 7 bases between. This CDR3 is 12 amino acids long. The data belong to a study of human T cells and chemical hapten exposure. Study-wide background: How much TCR each sample yielded varied, mostly because pooled library volumes differed slightly.

Study-wide findings and caveats: There was no change with DPC sensitization in TCRs above 1 in 1000 frequency.

This sample's time point: pre-sensitization, week 0. This sample's treatment: therapeutic diphenylcyclopropenone sensitization with weekly scalp DPC. Samples of blood were obtained prior to the application of each patch test. A single record per CDR3 protein comes from TCRdb applying MiXCR to the RACE reads. The sample lists 95,000 to 100,000 distinct CDR3 sequences; less than 14% were seen once. The chain joins TRBV10-3 to TRBJ2-7; D gene uncertain. The origin of this receptor is an older woman with alopecia areata. Some clones in this sample may be carry-over from other donors' samples. Source: whole blood, taken in connection with sensitization to the hapten diphenylcyclopropenone (DPC). The CDR3 sequence is CAISERSHEQYF. The CDR3 DNA reads as TGTGCCATCAGTGAGAGGTCCCACGAGCAGTACTTC.